In this sample, the clone carrying this TCR beta chain turned up once. The antigen is unknown. These data are taken from a study of T cells in tumors after PD-1 blockade. Points from the study as a whole: Peripheral recruitment is suggested, as some novel exhausted tumor clones were in pre-treatment blood.

The table came from immunoSEQ multiplex PCR; TCRdb's copy has only in-frame clones and leaves some out. The repertoire holds over a thousand clones, with more than 60% as singletons. CDR3 size: 18 residues. CDR1 and CDR2 (germline): SGHDT, YYEEEE. V gave up 1 base and J gave up 0 bases; unmatched junction bases: 7. The clonotype originates from a human donor with basal cell carcinoma. The material was tumor tissue, obtained before anti-PD-1 treatment. The V and J genes are TRBV5-6 and TRBJ1-6, with TRBD1 matching over 7 bases. CDR3: CASSLYAGGSSYNSPLHF. In DNA, the CDR3 is TGTGCCAGCAGCTTGTATGCAGGGGGAAGCTCCTATAATTCACCCCTCCACTTT. Based on the CDR3 plus reference TRBV5-6 and TRBJ1-6, the full variable domain is DAGVTQSPTHLIKTRGQQVTLRCSPKSGHDTVSWYQQALGQGPQFIFQYYEEEERQRGNFPDRFSGHQFPNYSSELNVNALLLGDSALYLCASSLYAGGSSYNSPLHFGNGTRLTVT.